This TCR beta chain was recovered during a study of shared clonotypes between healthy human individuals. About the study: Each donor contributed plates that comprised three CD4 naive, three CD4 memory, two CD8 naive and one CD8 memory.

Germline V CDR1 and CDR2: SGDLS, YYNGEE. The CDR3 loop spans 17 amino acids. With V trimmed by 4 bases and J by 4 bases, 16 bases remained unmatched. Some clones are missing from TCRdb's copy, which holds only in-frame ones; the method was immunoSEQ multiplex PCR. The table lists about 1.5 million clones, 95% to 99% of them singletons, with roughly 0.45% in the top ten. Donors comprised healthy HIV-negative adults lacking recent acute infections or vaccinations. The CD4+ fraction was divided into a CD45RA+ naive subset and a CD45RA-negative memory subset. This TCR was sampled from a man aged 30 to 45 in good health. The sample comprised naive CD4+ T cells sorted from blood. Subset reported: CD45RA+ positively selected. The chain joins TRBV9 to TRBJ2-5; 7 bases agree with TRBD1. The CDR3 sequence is CASSLSSGKGARETQYF. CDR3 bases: TGTGCCAGCAGCCTCAGCTCGGGGAAGGGGGCGAGAGAGACCCAGTACTTC.